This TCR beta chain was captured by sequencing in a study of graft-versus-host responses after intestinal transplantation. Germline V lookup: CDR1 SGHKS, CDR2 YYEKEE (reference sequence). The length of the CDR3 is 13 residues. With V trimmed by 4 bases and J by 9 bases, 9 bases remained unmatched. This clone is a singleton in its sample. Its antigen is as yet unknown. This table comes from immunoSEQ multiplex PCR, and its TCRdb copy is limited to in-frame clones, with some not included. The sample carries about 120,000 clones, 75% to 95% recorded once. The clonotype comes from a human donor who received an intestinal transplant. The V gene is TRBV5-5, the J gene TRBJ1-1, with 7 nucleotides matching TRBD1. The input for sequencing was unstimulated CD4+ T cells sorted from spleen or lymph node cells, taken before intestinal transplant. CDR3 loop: CASSPWTGMKAFF. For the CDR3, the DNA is TGTGCCAGCAGCCCATGGACAGGCATGAAAGCTTTCTTT.